Listed below are T cell receptor beta chains from one sample, sequenced in a study of regulatory T cells in long-lasting Graves disease. TCRdb redid the calling of the multiplex PCR reads with MiXCR, one entry per CDR3 protein. The sample comprises about 310,000 distinct CDR3 sequences, 18% of which are singletons, and about 39% rests with the top ten. The material was peripheral blood mononuclear cells (PBMCs), obtained at new diagnosis, from a patient treated with antithyroid drugs. These receptors originate from a female donor with Graves disease. CDR3s include the opening cysteine and the closing phenylalanine or tryptophan. The D gene is left open where the match is weak. A clone size is listed for some rows: how often the clone was seen (once, few, many), or a class if it is expanded.

v_gene,abundance,j_gene,d_gene,CDR3nt,CDR3aa
TRBV12-3/TRBV12-4,few,TRBJ1-2,TRBD1,TGTGCCAGCTCGAGCTACAGGGGGGGCTACACCTTC,CASSSYRGGYTF
TRBV6-5,few,TRBJ1-1,.,TGTGCCAGCAGTTACCCCCCCCATCAGCGAATGAACACTGAAGCTTTCTTT,CASSYPPHQRMNTEAFF
TRBV28,many,TRBJ2-1,.,TGTGCCAGCAGTCCTAACCGTCTGGTGGGGCGGCCCTACAATGAGCAGTTCTTC,CASSPNRLVGRPYNEQFF
TRBV6-7,many,TRBJ1-5,.,TGTGCCAGCAGTTACTCGACGACAGTATCCTCCAAATATAGCAATCAGCCCCAGCATTTT,CASSYSTTVSSKYSNQPQHF
TRBV10-3,many,TRBJ2-2,.,TGTGCCATCAGTGAGAGTAGTCCTCCCACCGGGGAGCTGTTTTTT,CAISESSPPTGELFF
TRBV7-9,many,TRBJ2-2,TRBD1,TGTGCCAGCAGCGAGGGACAGGGTCCCGGGGAGCTGTTTTTT,CASSEGQGPGELFF
TRBV2,few,TRBJ2-3,.,TGTGCCAGCACCGACGCCTTCTTCACAGATACGCAGTATTTT,CASTDAFFTDTQYF
TRBV18,.,TRBJ1-5,.,TGTGCCAGCTCACCATCGGGGGACAATCAGCCCCAGCATTTT,CASSPSGDNQPQHF
TRBV12-3/TRBV12-4,many,TRBJ1-3,.,TGTGCCAGCAGTTTGAGGGGTTCTGGAAACACCATATATTTT,CASSLRGSGNTIYF
TRBV27,many,TRBJ2-7,.,TGTGCCAGCAGTTTACCGGGAGACCTCTACGAGCAGTACTTC,CASSLPGDLYEQYF
TRBV6-2/TRBV6-3,many,TRBJ2-5,.,TGTGCCAGCAGTCGACTAGTAAAAGAGACCCAGTACTTC,CASSRLVKETQYF
TRBV20-1,many,TRBJ2-7,.,TGCAGTGCTAGAGAGCGGCAGAGCTCCTACGAGCAGTACTTC,CSARERQSSYEQYF
TRBV29-1,many,TRBJ1-4,TRBD1,TGCAGCGTTATGACAGGGAGCAATGAAAAACTGTTTTTT,CSVMTGSNEKLFF
TRBV7-9,many,TRBJ2-3,TRBD1,TGTGCCAGCAGCACTGACAGGGGTAGCACAGATACGCAGTATTTT,CASSTDRGSTDTQYF
TRBV28,many,TRBJ1-2,.,TGTGCCAGCAGTTTTCCACCCGCGGGATATGGCTACACCTTC,CASSFPPAGYGYTF
TRBV6-5,few,TRBJ1-1,.,TGTGCCAGCAGTTACTCGACGGTTGGCACTGAAGCTTTCTTT,CASSYSTVGTEAFF
TRBV3-1,many,TRBJ2-7,TRBD2,TGTGCCAGCAGCCAAGTTGATAGCGGGATCTACGAGCAGTACTTC,CASSQVDSGIYEQYF
TRBV28,.,TRBJ2-7,TRBD2,TGTGCCGCAAAGGGCGGGAGGTCGGGTGCGAGCTCCTACGAGCAGTACTTC,CAAKGGRSGASSYEQYF
TRBV3-1,few,TRBJ2-5,TRBD1,TGTGCCAGCAGCCAAGACGGGACAGAGGGGGAGACCCAGTACTTC,CASSQDGTEGETQYF
TRBV10-3,many,TRBJ2-1,.,TGTGCCATCAGTGTGTCGGTTCAGAGTTACAATGAGCAGTTCTTC,CAISVSVQSYNEQFF
TRBV7-9,many,TRBJ2-5,.,TGTGCCAGCAGCTTCCCGAGCGGAGAGACCCAGTACTTC,CASSFPSGETQYF
TRBV12-5,many,TRBJ1-4,TRBD1,TGTGCTAGTGTCGGGGAGGGGGCGGAAAAACTGTTTTTT,CASVGEGAEKLFF
TRBV12-3/TRBV12-4,.,TRBJ1-5,.,TGTGCCAGCAGTTTCTCCGGGCAGGGAGGACAGCCCCAGCATTTT,CASSFSGQGGQPQHF
TRBV19,many,TRBJ1-4,.,TGTGCCAGTGGAACAAACTCAGGTGAAAAACTGTTTTTT,CASGTNSGEKLFF
TRBV6-2/TRBV6-3,many,TRBJ2-5,.,TGTGCCAGCAGTTACATTCGTGAAGAGACCCAGTACTTC,CASSYIREETQYF
TRBV5-6,many,TRBJ2-7,TRBD1,TGTGCCAGCAGCTTGGGAGGGGACAGGGGGCTTCGGGAGCAGTACTTC,CASSLGGDRGLREQYF
TRBV19,many,TRBJ1-1,.,TGTGCCAGTAGTATGGACAGAGACACTGAAGCTTTCTTT,CASSMDRDTEAFF
TRBV19,few,TRBJ2-1,TRBD2,TGTGCCAGTAGTTTACTTACTAGCGGGCTTTACAATGAGCAGTTCTTC,CASSLLTSGLYNEQFF
TRBV18,many,TRBJ2-5,TRBD1,TGTGCCAGCTCACCGGGACAGGGTAAAGAGACCCAGTACTTC,CASSPGQGKETQYF
TRBV6-5,many,TRBJ2-3,.,TGTGCCAGCAGTTACTTCGGACCTTACACAGATACGCAGTATTTT,CASSYFGPYTDTQYF
TRBV6-2/TRBV6-3,.,TRBJ2-7,.,TGTGCCAGCGCTGGATTCTACGAGCAGTACTTC,CASAGFYEQYF
TRBV7-2,few,TRBJ2-5,.,TGTGCCAGCAGCTTAGTTGTGTACCAAGAGACCCAGTACTTC,CASSLVVYQETQYF
TRBV12-3/TRBV12-4,many,TRBJ1-2,TRBD1,TGTGCCAGCAGTTTTGAGGGGGCGGGCGGCTACACCTTC,CASSFEGAGGYTF
TRBV28,many,TRBJ2-7,.,TGTGCCAGCAGCTGGGACCTCTCCTACGAGCAGTACTTC,CASSWDLSYEQYF
TRBV15,.,TRBJ2-1,.,TGTGCCACCAGCAGAGGGGGACTCGAATACAATGAGCAGTTCTTC,CATSRGGLEYNEQFF
TRBV19,.,TRBJ1-5,.,TGTGCCAGTAGTATTGGGCAGGTCCGCAATCAGCCCCAGCATTTT,CASSIGQVRNQPQHF
TRBV11-3,.,TRBJ2-7,.,TGTGCCAGCAGTTCCCACCCTTCCTACGAGCAGTACTTC,CASSSHPSYEQYF
TRBV7-9,once,TRBJ2-1,TRBD2,TGTGCCAGCAGCCTACGGACTAGCGCTAATGAGCAGTTCTTC,CASSLRTSANEQFF
TRBV19,many,TRBJ1-5,TRBD1,TGTGCCAGCCTACCTGGGACAGCCATAAATCAGCCCCAGCATTTT,CASLPGTAINQPQHF
TRBV29-1,few,TRBJ1-2,TRBD1,TGCAGCGCTAAGGGGGCACGGAACTATGGCTACACCTTC,CSAKGARNYGYTF
TRBV5-1,many,TRBJ2-7,.,TGCGCCAGCAGCTCAGGGCTCCCCGGCTACGAGCAGTACTTC,CASSSGLPGYEQYF
TRBV9,many,TRBJ2-1,.,TGTGCCAGCAGCACCCGGGACTACAATGAGCAGTTCTTC,CASSTRDYNEQFF
TRBV27,.,TRBJ2-3,.,TGTGCCAGCATGGAAGGGGATCCCACAGATACGCAGTATTTT,CASMEGDPTDTQYF
TRBV20-1,few,TRBJ2-1,TRBD2,TGCAGTGCTACCCTCCCACTAGCGGGAGGGGGCGCCCACAATGAGCAGTTCTTC,CSATLPLAGGGAHNEQFF
TRBV12-3/TRBV12-4,many,TRBJ1-5,.,TGTGCCAGCACCCGGGTGGGTACCAATCAGCCCCAGCATTTT,CASTRVGTNQPQHF
TRBV19,many,TRBJ2-1,.,TGTGCCAGTAGTTTACGGGAGATCTCCTACAATGAGCAGTTCTTC,CASSLREISYNEQFF
TRBV28,few,TRBJ2-7,TRBD2,TGTGCCAGCAGTTTCTCCCTAGCGGGAGCGGCCTACGAGCAGTACTTC,CASSFSLAGAAYEQYF
TRBV18,few,TRBJ2-6,.,TGTGCCAGCTCACCACTCCGGACCCCTGGGGCCAACGTCCTGACTTTC,CASSPLRTPGANVLTF
TRBV3-1,many,TRBJ2-1,TRBD2,TGTGCCAGCAGGAAAGGACTAGCGGGAAGTGGGGATGAGCAGTTCTTC,CASRKGLAGSGDEQFF
TRBV28,many,TRBJ2-7,TRBD2,TGTGCCAGCATGGCGGGAGATTCGGCCTACGAGCAGTACTTC,CASMAGDSAYEQYF
TRBV28,many,TRBJ2-3,.,TGTGCCAGCAGCACACGGGGGCTAGGGGAAAATACGCAGTATTTT,CASSTRGLGENTQYF
TRBV12-3/TRBV12-4,many,TRBJ1-5,TRBD1,TGTGCCAGCAGGGACAGGGGGTCCGGTCAGCCCCAGCATTTT,CASRDRGSGQPQHF
TRBV28,many,TRBJ2-2,TRBD2,TGTGCCAGCAGTTTATTAGCGGGAGTCCACGGGGAGCTGTTTTTT,CASSLLAGVHGELFF
TRBV6-5,many,TRBJ2-7,TRBD1,TGTGCCAGCAGTTACTCCTTGGGACAGCCAATTCACGAGCAGTACTTC,CASSYSLGQPIHEQYF
TRBV24-1,many,TRBJ1-5,.,TGTGCCACCAGTGATTCGACGCCCGACCTTAGAAATCAGCCCCAGCATTTT,CATSDSTPDLRNQPQHF
TRBV4-1,many,TRBJ2-7,TRBD1,TGCGCCAGCAGCCTCCAACAGGGGGGCGAGCAGTACTTC,CASSLQQGGEQYF
TRBV24-1,many,TRBJ2-5,.,TGTGCCACCAGTGCCCTCCGGGCCGGCGGGGAGACCCAGTACTTC,CATSALRAGGETQYF
TRBV28,many,TRBJ2-5,TRBD2,TGTGCCAGCAGCGACTGGGGAGGGGAATGGACCCAGTACTTC,CASSDWGGEWTQYF
TRBV20-1,few,TRBJ2-1,.,TGCAGTGCTATAGATGGGGCTAGTTCGGTCAATGAGCAGTTCTTC,CSAIDGASSVNEQFF
TRBV11-2,many,TRBJ2-3,.,TGTGCCAGCAGCTTAAGCTGGGGGGAGCCAGATACGCAGTATTTT,CASSLSWGEPDTQYF